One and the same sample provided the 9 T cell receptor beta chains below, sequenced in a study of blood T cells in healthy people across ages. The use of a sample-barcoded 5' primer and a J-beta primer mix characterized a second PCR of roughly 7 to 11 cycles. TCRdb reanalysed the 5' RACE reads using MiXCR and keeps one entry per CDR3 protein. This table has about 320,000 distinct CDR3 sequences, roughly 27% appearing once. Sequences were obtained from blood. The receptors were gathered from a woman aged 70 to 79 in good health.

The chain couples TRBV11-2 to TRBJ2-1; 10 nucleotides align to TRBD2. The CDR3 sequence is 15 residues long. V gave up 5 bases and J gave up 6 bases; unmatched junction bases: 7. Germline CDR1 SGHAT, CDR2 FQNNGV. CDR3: CASSGPRTSGNEQFF. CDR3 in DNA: TGTGCCAGCAGCGGTCCTAGGACTAGCGGCAATGAGCAGTTCTTC.

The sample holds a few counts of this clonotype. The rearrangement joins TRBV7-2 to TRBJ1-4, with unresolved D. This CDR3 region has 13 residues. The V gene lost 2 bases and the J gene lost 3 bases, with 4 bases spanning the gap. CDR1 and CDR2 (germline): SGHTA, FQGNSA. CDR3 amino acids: CASSLSANEKLFF. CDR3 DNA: TGTGCCAGCAGCTTAAGTGCTAATGAAAAACTGTTTTTT. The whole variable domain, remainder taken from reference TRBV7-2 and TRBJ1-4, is GAGVSQSPSNKVTEKGKDVELRCDPISGHTALYWYRQSLGQGLEFLIYFQGNSAPDKSGLPSDRFSAERTGGSVSTLTIQRTQQEDSAVYLCASSLSANEKLFFGSGTQLSVL.

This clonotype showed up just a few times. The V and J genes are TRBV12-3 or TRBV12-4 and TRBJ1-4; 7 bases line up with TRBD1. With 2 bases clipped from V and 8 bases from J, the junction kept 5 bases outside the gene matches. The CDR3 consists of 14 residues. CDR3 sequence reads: CASSLRQGGEKLFF. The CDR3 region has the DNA TGTGCCAGCAGTTTACGACAGGGAGGCGAAAAACTGTTTTTT.

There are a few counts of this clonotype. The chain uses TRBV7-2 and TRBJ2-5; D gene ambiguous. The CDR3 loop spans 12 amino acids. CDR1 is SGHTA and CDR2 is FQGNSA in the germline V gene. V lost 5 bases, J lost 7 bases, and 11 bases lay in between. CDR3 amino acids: CASSAGLVTQYF. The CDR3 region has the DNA TGTGCCAGCAGCGCCGGCTTGGTGACCCAGTACTTC.

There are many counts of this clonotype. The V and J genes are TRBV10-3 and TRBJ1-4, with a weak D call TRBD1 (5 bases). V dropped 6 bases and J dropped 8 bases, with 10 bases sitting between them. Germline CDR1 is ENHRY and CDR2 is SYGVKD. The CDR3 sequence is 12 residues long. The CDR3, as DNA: TGTGCCATCAGCCGGGACTCCGAAAAACTGTTTTTT. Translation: CAISRDSEKLFF.

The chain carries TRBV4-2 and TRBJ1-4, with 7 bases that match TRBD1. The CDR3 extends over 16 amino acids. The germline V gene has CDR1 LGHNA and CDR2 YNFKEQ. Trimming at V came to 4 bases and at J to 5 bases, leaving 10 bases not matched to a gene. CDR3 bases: TGTGCCAGCAGCCTCGCATCAGGGACAGAGAATGAAAAACTGTTTTTT. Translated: CASSLASGTENEKLFF.

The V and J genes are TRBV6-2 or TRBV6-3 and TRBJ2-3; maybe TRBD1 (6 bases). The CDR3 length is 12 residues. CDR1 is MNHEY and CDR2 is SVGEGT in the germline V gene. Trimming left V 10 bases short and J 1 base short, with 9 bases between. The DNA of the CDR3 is TGTGCCACCCGACAGGGCACAGATACGCAGTATTTT. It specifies CATRQGTDTQYF.

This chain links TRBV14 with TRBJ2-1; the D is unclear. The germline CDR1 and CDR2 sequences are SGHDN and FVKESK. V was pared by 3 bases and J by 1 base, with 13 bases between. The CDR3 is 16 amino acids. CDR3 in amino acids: CASSHGIVGSYNEQFF. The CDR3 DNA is TGTGCCAGCAGCCACGGTATAGTTGGGTCCTACAATGAGCAGTTCTTC.

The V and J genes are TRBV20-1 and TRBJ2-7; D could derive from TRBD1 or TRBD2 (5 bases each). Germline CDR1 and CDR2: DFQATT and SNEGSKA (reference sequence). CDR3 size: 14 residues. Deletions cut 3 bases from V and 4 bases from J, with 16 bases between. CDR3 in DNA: TGCAGTGCTAGTAGTGGGGGAAGGGAGTACGAGCAGTACTTC. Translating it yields CSASSGGREYEQYF.